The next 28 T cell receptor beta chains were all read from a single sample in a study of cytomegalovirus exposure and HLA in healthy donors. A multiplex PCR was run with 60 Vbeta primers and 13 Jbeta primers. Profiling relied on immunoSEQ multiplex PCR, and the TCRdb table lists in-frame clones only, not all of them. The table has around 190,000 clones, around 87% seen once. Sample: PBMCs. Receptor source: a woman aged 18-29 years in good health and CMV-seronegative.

The CDR3 region is CASSFATGNTEAFF. The DNA for the CDR3 is TGTGCCAGCAGCTTTGCTACAGGGAACACTGAAGCTTTCTTT. This chain joins TRBV7-8 and TRBJ1-1, with TRBD1 as a possible D gene (5 bases). V was clipped by 3 bases and J by 1 base, with 9 bases between them. Looked up from germline, CDR1 is SGHVS and CDR2 is FQNEAQ. The CDR3 runs 14 residues.

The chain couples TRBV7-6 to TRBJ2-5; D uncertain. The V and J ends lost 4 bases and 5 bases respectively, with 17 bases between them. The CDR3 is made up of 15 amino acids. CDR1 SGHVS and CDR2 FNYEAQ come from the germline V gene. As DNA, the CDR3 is TGTGCCAGCAGCTCCCCCGGGTCCGACCGGGAGACCCAGTACTTC. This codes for CASSSPGSDRETQYF.

The CDR3 is CASRQGSNTEAFF. For the CDR3, the DNA is TGTGCCAGCAGGCAGGGATCGAACACTGAAGCTTTCTTT. This chain joins TRBV6-4 and TRBJ1-1, with D possibly being TRBD1 (5 bases). Germline loops: CDR1 MRHNA, CDR2 SNTAGT. Trimming removed 6 bases from V and 1 base from J, with 9 bases in between. This CDR3 spans 13 amino acids.

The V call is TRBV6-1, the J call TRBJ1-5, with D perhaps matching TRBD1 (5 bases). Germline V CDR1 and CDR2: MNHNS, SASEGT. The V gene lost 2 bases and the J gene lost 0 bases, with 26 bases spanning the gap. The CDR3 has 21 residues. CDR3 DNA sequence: TGTGCCAGCAGTGAACGGCAGGGCCACCTTACCTCTTTCTATAGCAATCAGCCCCAGCATTTT. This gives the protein CASSERQGHLTSFYSNQPQHF.

CDR3 in DNA: TGTGCCAGTAGTATAGATCGGCGGGAGGCCTTCACCGGGGAGCTGTTTTTT. Its translation is CASSIDRREAFTGELFF. V usage is TRBV19 and J usage is TRBJ2-2, with 8 positions matching TRBD2. The CDR3 is made up of 17 amino acids. The germline V gene has CDR1 LNHDA and CDR2 SQIVND (reference sequence). Trimming removed 0 bases from V and 4 bases from J; junction bases left unmatched: 7.

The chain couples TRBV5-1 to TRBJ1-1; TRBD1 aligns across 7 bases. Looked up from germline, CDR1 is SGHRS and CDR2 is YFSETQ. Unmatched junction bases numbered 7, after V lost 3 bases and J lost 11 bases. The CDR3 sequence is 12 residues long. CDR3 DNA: TGCGCCAGCAGCTGGACACAGGGGATGGCTTTCTTT. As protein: CASSWTQGMAFF.

CDR3 in DNA: TGTGCCAGCAGTCGTTGGAACAGGGGGCCTGGCTACACCTTC. Amino acid sequence: CASSRWNRGPGYTF. The chain links TRBV14 to TRBJ1-2; 9 bases line up with TRBD1. Trimming at V came to 6 bases and at J to 7 bases, leaving 9 bases not matched to a gene. CDR1 and CDR2 (germline): SGHDN, FVKESK. The CDR3 covers 14 residues.

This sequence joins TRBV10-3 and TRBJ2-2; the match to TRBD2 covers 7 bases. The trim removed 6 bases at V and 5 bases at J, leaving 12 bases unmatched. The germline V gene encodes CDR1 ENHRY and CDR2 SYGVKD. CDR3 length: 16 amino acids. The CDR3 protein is CAIRQYERGGTGELFF. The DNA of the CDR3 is TGTGCCATCAGACAGTACGAAAGGGGAGGGACCGGGGAGCTGTTTTTT.

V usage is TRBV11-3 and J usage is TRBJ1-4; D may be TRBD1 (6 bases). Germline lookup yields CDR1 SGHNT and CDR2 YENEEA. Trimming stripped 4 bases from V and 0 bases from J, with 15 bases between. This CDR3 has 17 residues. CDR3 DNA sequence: TGTGCCAGCAGCTCCAACCCGGACAGTCCAACTAATGAAAAACTGTTTTTT. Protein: CASSSNPDSPTNEKLFF.

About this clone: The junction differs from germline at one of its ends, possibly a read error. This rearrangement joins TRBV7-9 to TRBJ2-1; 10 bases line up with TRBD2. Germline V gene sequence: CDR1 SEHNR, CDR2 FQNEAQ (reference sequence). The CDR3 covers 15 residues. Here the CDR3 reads CSSSLAGTSESEQFF. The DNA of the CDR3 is TGTTCCAGCAGCTTAGCCGGGACTAGCGAAAGTGAGCAGTTCTTC.

The CDR3 region has the DNA TGTGCCTGGAGTGTGGCGGGGGCCCAGAATTACAATGAGCAGTTCTTC. This encodes CAWSVAGAQNYNEQFF. The chain joins TRBV30 to TRBJ2-1; D is possibly TRBD2 (7 bases). The V end lost 0 bases, the J end lost 4 bases, and 16 bases lay between the germline ends. Germline CDR1 GTSNPN, CDR2 SVGIG (reference sequence). This CDR3 is 16 amino acids long.

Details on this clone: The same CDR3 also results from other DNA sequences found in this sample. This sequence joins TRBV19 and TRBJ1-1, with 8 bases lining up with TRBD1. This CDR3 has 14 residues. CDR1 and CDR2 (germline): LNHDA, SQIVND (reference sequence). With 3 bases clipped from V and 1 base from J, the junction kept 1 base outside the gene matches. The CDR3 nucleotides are TGTGCCAGTAGTATCCAGGGGGCGAACACTGAAGCTTTCTTT. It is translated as CASSIQGANTEAFF.

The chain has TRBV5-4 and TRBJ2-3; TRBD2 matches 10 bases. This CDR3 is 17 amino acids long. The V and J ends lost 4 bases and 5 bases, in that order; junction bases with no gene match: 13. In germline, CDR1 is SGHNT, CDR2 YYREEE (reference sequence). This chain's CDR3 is CASSPSGAGGPGDTQYF. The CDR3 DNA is TGTGCCAGCAGCCCCAGCGGAGCGGGAGGGCCGGGAGATACGCAGTATTTT.

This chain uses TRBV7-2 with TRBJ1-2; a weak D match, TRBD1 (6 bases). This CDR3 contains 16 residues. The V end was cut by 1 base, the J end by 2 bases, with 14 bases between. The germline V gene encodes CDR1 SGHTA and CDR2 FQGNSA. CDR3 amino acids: CASSLGGPPINYGYTF. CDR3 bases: TGTGCCAGCAGCTTAGGGGGGCCTCCTATCAACTATGGCTACACCTTC. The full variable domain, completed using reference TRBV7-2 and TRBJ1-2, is GAGVSQSPSNKVTEKGKDVELRCDPISGHTALYWYRQSLGQGLEFLIYFQGNSAPDKSGLPSDRFSAERTGGSVSTLTIQRTQQEDSAVYLCASSLGGPPINYGYTFGSGTRLTVV.

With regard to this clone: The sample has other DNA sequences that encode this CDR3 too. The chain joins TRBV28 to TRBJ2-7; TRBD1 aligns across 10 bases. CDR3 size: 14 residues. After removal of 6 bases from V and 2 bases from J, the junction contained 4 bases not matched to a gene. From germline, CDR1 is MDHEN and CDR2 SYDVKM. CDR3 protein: CASSPGQGPYEQYF. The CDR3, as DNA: TGTGCCAGCAGCCCGGGACAGGGGCCCTACGAGCAGTACTTC.

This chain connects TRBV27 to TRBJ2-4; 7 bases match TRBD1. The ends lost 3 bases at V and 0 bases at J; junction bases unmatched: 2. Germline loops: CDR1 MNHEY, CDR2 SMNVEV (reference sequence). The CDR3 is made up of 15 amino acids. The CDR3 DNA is TGTGCCAGCAGTTTGACAGGGCTAGCCAAAAACATTCAGTACTTC. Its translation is CASSLTGLAKNIQYF.

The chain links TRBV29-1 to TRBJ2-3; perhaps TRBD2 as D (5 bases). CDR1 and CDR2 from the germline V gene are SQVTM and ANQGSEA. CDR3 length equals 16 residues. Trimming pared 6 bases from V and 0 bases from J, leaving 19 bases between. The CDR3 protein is CSVTILATGSTDTQYF. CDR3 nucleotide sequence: TGCAGCGTGACGATTCTAGCCACGGGGAGCACAGATACGCAGTATTTT.

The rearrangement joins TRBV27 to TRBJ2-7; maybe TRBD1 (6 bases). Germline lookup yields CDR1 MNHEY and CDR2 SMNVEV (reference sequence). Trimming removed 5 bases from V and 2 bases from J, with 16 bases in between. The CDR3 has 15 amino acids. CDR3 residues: CASSPIGGTPYEQYF. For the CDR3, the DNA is TGTGCCAGCAGTCCGATAGGGGGAACCCCCTACGAGCAGTACTTC.

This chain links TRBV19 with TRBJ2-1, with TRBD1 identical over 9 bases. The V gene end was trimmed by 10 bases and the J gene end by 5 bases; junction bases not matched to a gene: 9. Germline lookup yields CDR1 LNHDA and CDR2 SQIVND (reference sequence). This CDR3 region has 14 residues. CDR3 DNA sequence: TGTGCCACAGACCGGGACAGGGTCCACAATGAGCAGTTCTTC. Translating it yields CATDRDRVHNEQFF.

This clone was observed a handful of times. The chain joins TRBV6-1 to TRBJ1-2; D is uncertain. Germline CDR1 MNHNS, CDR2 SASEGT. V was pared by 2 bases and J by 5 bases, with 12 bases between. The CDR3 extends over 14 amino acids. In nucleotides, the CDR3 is TGTGCCAGCAGTGAACTAGGAGGGCCGTATGGCTACACCTTC. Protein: CASSELGGPYGYTF.

CDR3 sequence: CASSLDPGTNNEQFF. The CDR3 bases are TGTGCCAGCAGCTTAGATCCCGGGACTAACAATGAGCAGTTCTTC. The V call is TRBV11-3, the J call TRBJ2-1; 7 bases align to TRBD2. Per the germline V gene, CDR1 is SGHNT and CDR2 is YENEEA. Unmatched junction bases numbered 4, after V lost 0 bases and J lost 5 bases. The CDR3 runs to 15 residues. Based on the CDR3 plus reference TRBV11-3 and TRBJ2-1, the full variable domain is EAGVVQSPRYKIIEKKQPVAFWCNPISGHNTLYWYLQNLGQGPELLIRYENEEAVDDSQLPKDRFSAERLKGVDSTLKIQPAELGDSAVYLCASSLDPGTNNEQFFGPGTRLTVL.

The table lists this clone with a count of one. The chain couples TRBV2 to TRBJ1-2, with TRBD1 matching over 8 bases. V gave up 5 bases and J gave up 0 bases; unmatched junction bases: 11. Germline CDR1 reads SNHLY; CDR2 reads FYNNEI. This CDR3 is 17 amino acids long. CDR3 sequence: CASSPLDRGPANYGYTF. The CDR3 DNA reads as TGTGCCAGCAGTCCCCTTGACAGGGGACCAGCTAACTATGGCTACACCTTC. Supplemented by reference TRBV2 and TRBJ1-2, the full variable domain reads EPEVTQTPSHQVTQMGQEVILRCVPISNHLYFYWYRQILGQKVEFLVSFYNNEISEKSEIFDDQFSVERPDGSNFTLKIRSTKLEDSAMYFCASSPLDRGPANYGYTFGSGTRLTVV.

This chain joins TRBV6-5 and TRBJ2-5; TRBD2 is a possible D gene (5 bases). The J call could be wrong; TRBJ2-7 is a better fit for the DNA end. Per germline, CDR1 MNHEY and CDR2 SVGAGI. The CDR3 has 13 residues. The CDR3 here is CASRDSSPYEQYF. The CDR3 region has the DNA TGTGCCAGCAGGGACTCATCCCCCTACGAGCAGTACTTC.

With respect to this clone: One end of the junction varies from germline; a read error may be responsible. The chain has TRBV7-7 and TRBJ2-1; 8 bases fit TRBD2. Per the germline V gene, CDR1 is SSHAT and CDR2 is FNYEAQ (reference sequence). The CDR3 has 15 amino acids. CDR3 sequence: CASSLLAEGVSEQFF. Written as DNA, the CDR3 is TGTGCTAGCAGCCTACTAGCGGAGGGAGTCTCTGAGCAGTTCTTC.

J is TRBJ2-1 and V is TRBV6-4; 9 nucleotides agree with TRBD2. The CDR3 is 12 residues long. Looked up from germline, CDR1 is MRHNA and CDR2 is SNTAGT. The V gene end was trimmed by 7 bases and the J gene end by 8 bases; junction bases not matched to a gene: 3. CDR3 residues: CASIAGEDEQFF. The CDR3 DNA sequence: TGTGCCAGCATAGCGGGAGAGGATGAGCAGTTCTTC.

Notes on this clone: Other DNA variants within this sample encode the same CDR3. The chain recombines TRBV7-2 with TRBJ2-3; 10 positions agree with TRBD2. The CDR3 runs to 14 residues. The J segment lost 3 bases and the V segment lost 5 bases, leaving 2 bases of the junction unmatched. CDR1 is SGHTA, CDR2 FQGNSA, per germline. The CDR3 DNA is TGTGCCAGCAGCCCGGGACTAGCGACAGATACGCAGTATTTT. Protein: CASSPGLATDTQYF. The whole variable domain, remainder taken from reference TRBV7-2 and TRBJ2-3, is GAGVSQSPSNKVTEKGKDVELRCDPISGHTALYWYRQSLGQGLEFLIYFQGNSAPDKSGLPSDRFSAERTGGSVSTLTIQRTQQEDSAVYLCASSPGLATDTQYFGPGTRLTVL.

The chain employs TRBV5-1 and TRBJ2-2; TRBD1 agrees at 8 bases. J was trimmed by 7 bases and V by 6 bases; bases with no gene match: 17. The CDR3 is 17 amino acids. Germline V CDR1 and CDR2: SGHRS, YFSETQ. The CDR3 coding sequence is TGCGCCAGCAAGAATCGAGGACAGGGCTCCGGAAACGGGGAGCTGTTTTTT. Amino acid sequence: CASKNRGQGSGNGELFF.

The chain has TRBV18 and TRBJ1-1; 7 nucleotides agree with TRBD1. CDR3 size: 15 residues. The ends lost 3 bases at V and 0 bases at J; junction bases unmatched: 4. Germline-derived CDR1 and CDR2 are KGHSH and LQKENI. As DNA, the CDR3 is TGTGCCAGCTCACCGGGGACAGACATGAACACTGAAGCTTTCTTT. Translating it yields CASSPGTDMNTEAFF.